Following are 18 T cell receptor beta chains from one sample sequenced in a study of blood T cell repertoires in COVID-19. Libraries were prepared by immunoSEQ multiplex PCR; TCRdb keeps only in-frame clonotypes and omits some of them. Of 150,000 to 200,000 clones listed, around 88% are singletons. Sequencing was carried out using peripheral blood. These receptors all stem from a woman aged 25 to 39 with acute or convalescent COVID-19.

The CDR3 DNA reads as TGCGCCAGCAGCTTGGCCGGGACAGGGGGATTAGAGGAGCAGTACTTC. Its translation is CASSLAGTGGLEEQYF. V gene TRBV5-1 combines with J gene TRBJ2-7; 11 bases agree with TRBD1. CDR1 is SGHRS and CDR2 is YFSETQ in the germline V gene. This CDR3 has 16 residues. J gave up 7 bases and V 0 bases, and 9 bases lay outside the gene matches.

CDR3 sequence reads: CASSQGLTGETQYF. DNA for the CDR3: TGTGCCAGCAGCCAGGGACTCACGGGAGAGACCCAGTACTTC. This chain links TRBV3-1 (or the pseudogene TRBV3-2) with TRBJ2-5, with TRBD2 as a possible D gene (6 bases). V gave up 3 bases and J gave up 4 bases, with 12 bases separating them. CDR1 is LGHDT, CDR2 YNNKEL, per germline (reference sequence). This CDR3 is 14 amino acids long.

V usage is TRBV5-6 and J usage is TRBJ2-5; D ambiguous. V was shortened by 0 bases and J by 10 bases, with 13 bases between the two germline ends. Per the germline V gene, CDR1 is SGHDT and CDR2 is YYEEEE. The length of the CDR3 is 13 residues. In DNA, the CDR3 is TGTGCCAGCAGCTTGGGAGCCCATCTAGGCCAGTACTTC. Its protein is CASSLGAHLGQYF.

The chain recombines TRBV30 with TRBJ2-5, with D possibly matching TRBD1 (6 bases). Germline lookup yields CDR1 GTSNPN and CDR2 SVGIG (reference sequence). This CDR3 is built from 13 residues. Trimming took off 4 bases at V and 2 bases at J, with 11 bases between the two ends. The CDR3 loop reads CAWTRGMQETQYF. The CDR3 DNA reads as TGTGCCTGGACAAGGGGGATGCAAGAGACCCAGTACTTC.

The chain employs TRBV5-5 and TRBJ2-3; 10 bases map to TRBD2. The CDR3 extends over 20 amino acids. V trimming: 0 bases; J trimming: 2 bases; junction bases outside the gene matches: 15. Germline CDR1 reads SGHKS; CDR2 reads YYEKEE (reference sequence). CDR3 residues: CASSLDRTGTSVEHTDTQYF. The CDR3 DNA is TGTGCCAGCAGCTTGGACCGGACCGGGACTAGCGTGGAGCACACAGATACGCAGTATTTT.

V and J are TRBV7-2 and TRBJ2-2, with 10 bases lining up with TRBD2. The CDR3 has 15 residues. CDR1 and CDR2 from the germline V gene are SGHTA and FQGNSA. Trimming took 5 bases from V and 6 from J; bases not matched to a gene: 6. CDR3 loop: CASSPRLAGAGELFF. In DNA form, the CDR3 reads TGTGCCAGCAGCCCCCGGCTAGCGGGAGCCGGGGAGCTGTTTTTT.

The chain uses TRBV11-2 and TRBJ1-5; the D is unclear. Per germline, CDR1 SGHAT and CDR2 FQNNGV. The V gene lost 0 bases and the J gene lost 0 bases, with 6 bases spanning the gap. CDR3 size: 15 residues. CDR3 nucleotides: TGTGCCAGCAGCTTAGACGGTTATAGCAATCAGCCCCAGCATTTT. Translation: CASSLDGYSNQPQHF. Full variable domain (rest looked up from reference TRBV11-2 and TRBJ1-5): EAGVAQSPRYKIIEKRQSVAFWCNPISGHATLYWYQQILGQGPKLLIQFQNNGVVDDSQLPKDRFSAERLKGVDSTLKIQPAKLEDSAVYLCASSLDGYSNQPQHFGDGTRLSIL.

This rearrangement joins TRBV7-2 to TRBJ2-7; no clear D. The CDR3 has 13 residues. V was clipped by 1 base and J by 3 bases, with 7 bases between them. Germline V lookup: CDR1 SGHTA, CDR2 FQGNSA. CDR3 nucleotides: TGTGCCAGCAGCTTAGACGCCAGCTACGAGCAGTACTTC. Translated, it gives CASSLDASYEQYF.

This CDR3 is CASSDPSTIYF. CDR3 in DNA: TGTGCCAGCAGTGACCCTAGCACCATATATTTT. The chain links TRBV6-1 to TRBJ1-3, with D uncertain. V lost 3 bases and J lost 9, with 6 bases in between. CDR1 is MNHNS and CDR2 is SASEGT in the germline V gene. The CDR3 sequence is 11 residues long.

This chain uses TRBV15 with TRBJ2-5, with TRBD1 as a possible D gene (6 bases). This CDR3 has 16 residues. The germline gives CDR1 LNHNV, CDR2 YYDKDF (reference sequence). The V gene lost 1 base and the J gene lost 5 bases, with 17 bases spanning the gap. CDR3 in amino acids: CATSRGRTGSGETQYF. CDR3 in DNA: TGTGCCACCAGCAGAGGAAGAACAGGGTCGGGGGAGACCCAGTACTTC. Variable domain in full (rest from reference TRBV15 and TRBJ2-5): DAMVIQNPRYQVTQFGKPVTLSCSQTLNHNVMYWYQQKSSQAPKLLFHYYDKDFNNEADTPDNFQSRRPNTSFCFLDIRSPGLGDTAMYLCATSRGRTGSGETQYFGPGTRLLVL.

This clone was observed once. The rearrangement uses TRBV2 and TRBJ2-5, with unresolved D. The germline V gene has CDR1 SNHLY and CDR2 FYNNEI. The CDR3 loop spans 12 amino acids. With 7 bases removed from V and 5 bases from J, the gap between germline ends came to 11 bases. Here the CDR3 reads CASNNGLETQYF. CDR3 DNA sequence: TGTGCCAGCAATAACGGTTTGGAGACCCAGTACTTC.

J is TRBJ2-1 and V is TRBV27; 10 bases agree with TRBD1. V was pared by 3 bases and J by 9 bases, with 11 bases of the junction left unmatched. The CDR3 has 16 amino acids. Germline V CDR1 and CDR2: MNHEY, SMNVEV (reference sequence). The CDR3 DNA sequence: TGTGCCAGCAGTTTCCTTCCGGGACAGGGGCATCCTGAGCAGTTCTTC. This codes for CASSFLPGQGHPEQFF.

The rearrangement links TRBV9 to TRBJ2-3; D uncertain. With 0 bases removed from V and 0 bases from J, the gap between germline ends came to 8 bases. Germline V gene lookup returns CDR1 SGDLS and CDR2 YYNGEE. The CDR3 spans 15 residues. The CDR3 DNA reads as TGTGCCAGCAGCGTAGTCGGTAGAAGCACAGATACGCAGTATTTT. This codes for CASSVVGRSTDTQYF.

This clone has only one observation. This sequence joins TRBV30 and TRBJ1-2; D may be TRBD1 (5 bases). V gave up 0 bases and J gave up 4 bases, with 9 bases separating them. The germline V gene encodes CDR1 GTSNPN and CDR2 SVGIG (reference sequence). This CDR3 has 13 amino acids. The CDR3 DNA follows: TGTGCCTGGAGTGTCTCGGGGGGCTATGGCTACACCTTC. It encodes CAWSVSGGYGYTF.

The chain employs TRBV14 and TRBJ1-6; unclear D gene. V lost 6 bases and J lost 8, with 14 bases in between. The CDR3 contains 14 residues. The germline V gene encodes CDR1 SGHDN and CDR2 FVKESK. The chain's CDR3 is CASSPGREYSPLHF. CDR3 nucleotides: TGTGCCAGCAGTCCTGGACGGGAATATTCACCCCTCCACTTT. The full variable domain, rest sourced from reference TRBV14 and TRBJ1-6, is EAGVTQFPSHSVIEKGQTVTLRCDPISGHDNLYWYRRVMGKEIKFLLHFVKESKQDESGMPNNRFLAERTGGTYSTLKVQPAELEDSGVYFCASSPGREYSPLHFGNGTRLTVT.

The V and J genes are TRBV3-1 (or the pseudogene TRBV3-2) and TRBJ1-6, with 7 bases lining up with TRBD1. The CDR3 is made up of 15 amino acids. Germline-derived CDR1 and CDR2 are LGHDT and YNNKEL (reference sequence). V trimming: 3 bases; J trimming: 10 bases; junction bases outside the gene matches: 9. The CDR3 loop is CASSHWQGVRSPLHF. Written as DNA, the CDR3 is TGTGCCAGCAGCCACTGGCAGGGGGTTCGGTCACCCCTCCACTTT.

The V and J genes are TRBV4-2 and TRBJ1-5, with 10 bases fitting TRBD1. Germline V gene data show CDR1 as LGHNA and CDR2 as YNFKEQ. The CDR3 loop spans 17 amino acids. V lost 3 bases, J lost 3 bases, and 8 bases stayed unmatched. The CDR3 sequence is CASSHSGTGDSNQPQHF. CDR3 coding DNA: TGTGCCAGCAGCCACTCCGGGACAGGGGACTCCAATCAGCCCCAGCATTTT.

The chain couples TRBV3-1 (or the pseudogene TRBV3-2) to TRBJ1-5, with D possibly matching TRBD1 (5 bases). The CDR3 loop spans 16 amino acids. Trimming cost V 1 base and J 7 bases, with 17 bases left between them. Germline V gene sequence: CDR1 LGHDT, CDR2 YNNKEL (reference sequence). The CDR3 region is CASSQGGIGVRQPQHF. As DNA, the CDR3 is TGTGCCAGCAGCCAAGGCGGTATAGGGGTCCGCCAGCCCCAGCATTTT.